This TCR beta chain stems from a study of beta chain features in type 1 diabetes. Sorting that relied on CD45RO/CCR7/CD25/CD127/CD95/CD27 yielded CD4+ naive, central memory, regulatory and stem cell-like memory cells. Since all of the isolated RNA was reverse transcribed, expressed TCRB transcripts were what got sequenced. Sequencing used immunoSEQ multiplex PCR; TCRdb keeps in-frame clones, though not all of them. The sample includes some 200,000 clones, about a tenth of them seen just once. Germline CDR1 LGHNA, CDR2 YSLEER. The length of the CDR3 is 15 residues. The trim removed 5 bases at V and 7 bases at J, leaving 7 bases unmatched.

The clonotype comes from a man aged 18-30 years in good health. Material for sequencing was central memory CD4+ T cells from blood. The gene calls are TRBV4-3 and TRBJ2-2; TRBD1 matches at 10 bases. DNA for the CDR3: TGCGCCAGCAGCATGCGACAGGGGGCAATCGGGGAGCTGTTTTTT. Encoded protein: CASSMRQGAIGELFF.